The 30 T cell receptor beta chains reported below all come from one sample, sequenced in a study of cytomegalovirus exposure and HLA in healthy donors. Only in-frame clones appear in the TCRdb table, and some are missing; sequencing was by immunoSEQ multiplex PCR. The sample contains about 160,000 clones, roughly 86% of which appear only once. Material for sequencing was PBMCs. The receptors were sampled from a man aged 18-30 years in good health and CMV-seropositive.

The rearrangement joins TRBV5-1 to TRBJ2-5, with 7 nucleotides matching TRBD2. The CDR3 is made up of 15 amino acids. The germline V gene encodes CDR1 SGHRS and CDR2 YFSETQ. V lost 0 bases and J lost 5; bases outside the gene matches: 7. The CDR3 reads CASSLGTSEGETQYF. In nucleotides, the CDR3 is TGCGCCAGCAGCTTGGGTACTAGCGAGGGGGAGACCCAGTACTTC.

CDR3: CASGELAGGSFYEQYF. The CDR3 DNA reads TGTGCCAGCGGGGAACTAGCGGGGGGTTCATTTTACGAGCAGTACTTC. The chain links TRBV27 to TRBJ2-7, with 12 bases identical to TRBD2. After removal of 8 bases from V and 4 bases from J, the junction contained 12 bases not matched to a gene. This CDR3 comprises 16 residues. Per germline, CDR1 MNHEY and CDR2 SMNVEV (reference sequence).

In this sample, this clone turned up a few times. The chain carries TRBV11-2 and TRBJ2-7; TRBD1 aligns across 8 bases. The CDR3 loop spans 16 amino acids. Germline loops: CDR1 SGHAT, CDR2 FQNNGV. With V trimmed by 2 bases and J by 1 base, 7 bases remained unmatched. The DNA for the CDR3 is TGTGCCAGCAGCTTAAATCGGGGACAGGCTTCCTACGAGCAGTACTTC. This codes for CASSLNRGQASYEQYF.

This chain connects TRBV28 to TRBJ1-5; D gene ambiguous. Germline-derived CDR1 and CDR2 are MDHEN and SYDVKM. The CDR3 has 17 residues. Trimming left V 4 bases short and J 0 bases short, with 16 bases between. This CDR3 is CASSSLASTYSNQPQHF. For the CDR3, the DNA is TGTGCCAGCAGTTCGTTAGCGTCCACATATAGCAATCAGCCCCAGCATTTT.

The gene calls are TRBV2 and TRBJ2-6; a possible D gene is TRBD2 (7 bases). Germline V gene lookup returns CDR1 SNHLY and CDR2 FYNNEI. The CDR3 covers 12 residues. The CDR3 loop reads CGGGPGANVLTF. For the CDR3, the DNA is TGTGGGGGGGGGCCTGGGGCCAACGTCCTGACTTTC.

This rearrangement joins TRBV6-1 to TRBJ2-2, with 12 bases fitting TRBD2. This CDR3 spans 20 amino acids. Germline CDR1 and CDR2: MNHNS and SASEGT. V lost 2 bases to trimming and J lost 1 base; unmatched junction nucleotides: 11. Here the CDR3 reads CASSERAASGRALNTGELFF. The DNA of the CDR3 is TGTGCCAGCAGTGAAAGAGCGGCTAGCGGGAGGGCCCTGAACACCGGGGAGCTGTTTTTT.

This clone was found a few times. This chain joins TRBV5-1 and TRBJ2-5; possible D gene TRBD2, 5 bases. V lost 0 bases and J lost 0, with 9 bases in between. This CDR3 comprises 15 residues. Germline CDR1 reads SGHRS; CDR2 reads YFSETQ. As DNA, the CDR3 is TGCGCCAGCAGCTTGGGCTCCGGGAACCAAGAGACCCAGTACTTC. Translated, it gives CASSLGSGNQETQYF.

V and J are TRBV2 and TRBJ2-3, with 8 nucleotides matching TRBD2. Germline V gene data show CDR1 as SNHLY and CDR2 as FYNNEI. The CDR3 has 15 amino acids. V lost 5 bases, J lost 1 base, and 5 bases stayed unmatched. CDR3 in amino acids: CASSIREGRTDTQYF. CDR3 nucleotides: TGTGCCAGCAGTATTCGGGAGGGCCGCACAGATACGCAGTATTTT.

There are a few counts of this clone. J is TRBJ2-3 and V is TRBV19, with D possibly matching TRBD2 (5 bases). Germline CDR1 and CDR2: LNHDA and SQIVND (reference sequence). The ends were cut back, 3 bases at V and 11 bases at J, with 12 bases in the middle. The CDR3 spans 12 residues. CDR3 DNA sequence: TGTGCCAGTAGTATCGGACTGAGAGGGCAGTATTTT. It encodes CASSIGLRGQYF.

CDR3 nucleotides: TGTGCCAGCAGTTATAGCGGGAGGGCCTCCTACAATGAGCAGTTCTTC. Its protein is CASSYSGRASYNEQFF. The chain uses TRBV6-4 and TRBJ2-1, with TRBD2 matching 11 bases. V was pared by 5 bases and J by 0 bases, with 3 bases of the junction left unmatched. Per germline, CDR1 MRHNA and CDR2 SNTAGT. The CDR3 runs 16 residues.

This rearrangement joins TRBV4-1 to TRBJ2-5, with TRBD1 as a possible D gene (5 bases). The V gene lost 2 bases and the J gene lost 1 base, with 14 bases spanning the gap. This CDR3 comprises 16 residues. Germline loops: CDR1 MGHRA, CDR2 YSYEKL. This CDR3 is CASSQFQQGIQETQYF. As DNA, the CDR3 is TGCGCCAGCAGCCAATTTCAGCAGGGAATCCAAGAGACCCAGTACTTC.

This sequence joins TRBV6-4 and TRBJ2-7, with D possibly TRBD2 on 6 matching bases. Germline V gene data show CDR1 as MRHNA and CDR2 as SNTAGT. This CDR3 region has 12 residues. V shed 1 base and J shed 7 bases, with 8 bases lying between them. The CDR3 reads CASSDLGGEQYF. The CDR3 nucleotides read TGTGCCAGCAGTGACTTGGGGGGAGAGCAGTACTTC.

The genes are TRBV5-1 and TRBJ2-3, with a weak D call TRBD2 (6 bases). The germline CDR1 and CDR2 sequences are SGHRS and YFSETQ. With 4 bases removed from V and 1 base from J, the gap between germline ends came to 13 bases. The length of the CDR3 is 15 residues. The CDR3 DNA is TGCGCCAGCAGCCCTGGAGGCGGGGGCACAGATACGCAGTATTTT. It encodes CASSPGGGGTDTQYF.

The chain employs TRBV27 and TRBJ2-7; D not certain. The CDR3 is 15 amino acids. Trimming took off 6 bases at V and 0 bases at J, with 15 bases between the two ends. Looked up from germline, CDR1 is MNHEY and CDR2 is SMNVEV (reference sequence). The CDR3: CASSTEFLSSYEQYF. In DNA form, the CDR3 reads TGTGCCAGCAGCACTGAATTTTTGAGCTCCTACGAGCAGTACTTC.

The CDR3 bases are TGTGCCAGCAGTGACAGGTCCGACCTCTACGAGCAGTACTTC. This gives the protein CASSDRSDLYEQYF. V and J are TRBV6-1 and TRBJ2-7, with D uncertain. CDR3 size: 14 residues. In germline, CDR1 is MNHNS, CDR2 SASEGT. Trimming cost V 3 bases and J 3 bases, with 12 bases left between them.

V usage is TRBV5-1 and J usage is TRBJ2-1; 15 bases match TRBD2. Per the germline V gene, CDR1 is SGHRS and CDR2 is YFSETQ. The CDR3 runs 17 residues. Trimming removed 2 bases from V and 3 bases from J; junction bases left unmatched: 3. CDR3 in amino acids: CASSFGLAGGHYNEQFF. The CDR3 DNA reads TGCGCCAGCAGCTTTGGACTAGCGGGAGGGCACTACAATGAGCAGTTCTTC.

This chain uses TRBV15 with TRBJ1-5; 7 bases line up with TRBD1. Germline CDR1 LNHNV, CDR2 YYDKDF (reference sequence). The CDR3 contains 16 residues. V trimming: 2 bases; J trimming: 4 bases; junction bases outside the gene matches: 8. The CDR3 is CATSRQATGLNQPQHF. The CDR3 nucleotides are TGTGCCACCAGCAGACAAGCGACAGGGCTAAATCAGCCCCAGCATTTT.

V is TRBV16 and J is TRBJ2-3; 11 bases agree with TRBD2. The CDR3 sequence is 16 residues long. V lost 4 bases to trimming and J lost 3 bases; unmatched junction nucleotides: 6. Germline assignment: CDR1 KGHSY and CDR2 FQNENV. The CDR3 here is CASSPIAGGPTDTQYF. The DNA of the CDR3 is TGTGCCAGCAGCCCTATAGCGGGAGGGCCAACAGATACGCAGTATTTT.

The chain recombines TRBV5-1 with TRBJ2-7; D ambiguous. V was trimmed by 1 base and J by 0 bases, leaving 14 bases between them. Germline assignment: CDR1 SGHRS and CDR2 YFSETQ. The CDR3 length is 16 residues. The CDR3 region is CASSLSTPTVSYEQYF. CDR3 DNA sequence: TGCGCCAGCAGCTTGTCAACACCCACAGTCTCCTACGAGCAGTACTTC. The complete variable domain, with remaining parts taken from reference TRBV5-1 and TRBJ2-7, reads KAGVTQTPRYLIKTRGQQVTLSCSPISGHRSVSWYQQTPGQGLQFLFEYFSETQRNKGNFPGRFSGRQFSNSRSEMNVSTLELGDSALYLCASSLSTPTVSYEQYFGPGTRLTVT.

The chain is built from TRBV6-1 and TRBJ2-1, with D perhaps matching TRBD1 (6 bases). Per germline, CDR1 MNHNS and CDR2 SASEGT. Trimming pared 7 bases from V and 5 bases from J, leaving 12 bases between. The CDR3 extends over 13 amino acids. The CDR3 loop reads CASIWGRNNEQFF. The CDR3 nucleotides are TGTGCCAGCATTTGGGGGCGCAACAATGAGCAGTTCTTC.

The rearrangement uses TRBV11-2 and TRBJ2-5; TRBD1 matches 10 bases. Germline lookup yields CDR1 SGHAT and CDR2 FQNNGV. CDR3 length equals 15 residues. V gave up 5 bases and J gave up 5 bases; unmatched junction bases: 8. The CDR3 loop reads CASSKGQGWGETQYF. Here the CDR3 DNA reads TGTGCCAGCAGCAAGGGACAGGGGTGGGGGGAGACCCAGTACTTC.

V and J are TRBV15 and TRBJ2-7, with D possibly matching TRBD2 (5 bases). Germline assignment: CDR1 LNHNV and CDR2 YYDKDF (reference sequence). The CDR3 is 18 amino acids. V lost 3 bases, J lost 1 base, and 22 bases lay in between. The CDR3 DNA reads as TGTGCCACCAGCAGGGTGGACTCCCAAAGCCATAGTTCCTACGAGCAGTACTTC. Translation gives CATSRVDSQSHSSYEQYF.

The DNA for the CDR3 is TGTGCCAGTAGTATTACAGGAGCTGATAGGACCGGGGAGCTGTTTTTT. Translation gives CASSITGADRTGELFF. The V call is TRBV19, the J call TRBJ2-2; D perhaps matches TRBD1 (5 bases). From germline, CDR1 is LNHDA and CDR2 SQIVND (reference sequence). Trimming removed 3 bases at V and 5 bases at J, with 16 bases between. The CDR3 is made up of 16 amino acids.

The CDR3 DNA reads as TGTGCCAGCAGCTTGTCGGGGGGTCTGGACGGGGAGCTGTTTTTT. This sequence encodes CASSLSGGLDGELFF. The gene calls are TRBV5-4 and TRBJ2-2, with 7 bases identical to TRBD2. Germline-derived CDR1 and CDR2 are SGHNT and YYREEE (reference sequence). With 1 base clipped from V and 7 bases from J, the junction kept 7 bases outside the gene matches. This CDR3 region has 15 residues.

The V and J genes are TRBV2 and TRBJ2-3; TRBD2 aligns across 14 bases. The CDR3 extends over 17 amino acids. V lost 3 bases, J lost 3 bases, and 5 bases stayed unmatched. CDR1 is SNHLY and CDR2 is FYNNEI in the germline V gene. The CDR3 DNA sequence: TGTGCCAGCAGTGATCCCGGACTAGCGGGAGGTACAGATACGCAGTATTTT. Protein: CASSDPGLAGGTDTQYF. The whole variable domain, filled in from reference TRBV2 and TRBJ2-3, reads EPEVTQTPSHQVTQMGQEVILRCVPISNHLYFYWYRQILGQKVEFLVSFYNNEISEKSEIFDDQFSVERPDGSNFTLKIRSTKLEDSAMYFCASSDPGLAGGTDTQYFGPGTRLTVL.

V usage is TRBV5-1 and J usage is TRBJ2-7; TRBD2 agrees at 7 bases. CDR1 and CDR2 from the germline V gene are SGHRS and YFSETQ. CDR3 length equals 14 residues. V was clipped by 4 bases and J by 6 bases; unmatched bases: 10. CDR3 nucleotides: TGCGCCAGCAGCGTTACGGGACCTAGCGGCGAGCAGTACTTC. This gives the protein CASSVTGPSGEQYF. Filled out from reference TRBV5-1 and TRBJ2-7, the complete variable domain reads KAGVTQTPRYLIKTRGQQVTLSCSPISGHRSVSWYQQTPGQGLQFLFEYFSETQRNKGNFPGRFSGRQFSNSRSEMNVSTLELGDSALYLCASSVTGPSGEQYFGPGTRLTVT.

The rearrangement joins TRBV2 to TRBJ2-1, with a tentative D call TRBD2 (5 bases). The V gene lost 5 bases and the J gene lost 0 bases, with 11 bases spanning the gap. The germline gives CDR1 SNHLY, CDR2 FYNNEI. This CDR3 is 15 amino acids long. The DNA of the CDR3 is TGTGCCAGCAGTCCCGGGATGGGCTCCTACAATGAGCAGTTCTTC. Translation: CASSPGMGSYNEQFF.

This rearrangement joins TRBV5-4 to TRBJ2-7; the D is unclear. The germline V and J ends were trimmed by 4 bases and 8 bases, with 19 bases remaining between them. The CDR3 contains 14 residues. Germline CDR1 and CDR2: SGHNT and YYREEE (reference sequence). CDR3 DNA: TGTGCCAGCAGCCCCGACCCTCTACAGCCTCAGCAGTACTTC. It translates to CASSPDPLQPQQYF.

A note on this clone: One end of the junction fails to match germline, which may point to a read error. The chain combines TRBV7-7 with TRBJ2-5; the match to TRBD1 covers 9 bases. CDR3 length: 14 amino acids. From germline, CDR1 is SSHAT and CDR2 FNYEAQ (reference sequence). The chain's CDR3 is CASSPRTGAETQYF. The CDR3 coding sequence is TGTGCTAGCAGCCCCAGGACAGGGGCGGAGACCCAGTACTTC.

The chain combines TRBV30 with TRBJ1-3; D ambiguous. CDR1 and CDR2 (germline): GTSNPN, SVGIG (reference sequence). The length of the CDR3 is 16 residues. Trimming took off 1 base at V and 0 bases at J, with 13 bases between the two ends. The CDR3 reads CAWSAFQQSSGNTIYF. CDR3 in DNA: TGTGCCTGGAGTGCCTTTCAACAGAGCTCTGGAAACACCATATATTTT.